This T cell receptor (beta chain) derives from a study of blood T cell repertoires in COVID-19. Authors' processing steps: The assay estimated nucleated cells by amplifying reference gene primers. The protocol was immunoSEQ multiplex PCR, while the TCRdb copy is restricted to in-frame clones and leaves out a portion. V, J and clone size were drawn from that table, and D and trimming were deduced from the DNA. The sample contains approximately 74,000 clones, around nine tenths of which appear only once. Per the germline V gene, CDR1 is WSHSY and CDR2 is SAAADI. CDR3 length: 16 residues. V was clipped by 0 bases and J by 3 bases, with 13 bases between them.

Sequenced: peripheral blood. This chain uses TRBV10-2 with TRBJ2-3; a weak D match, TRBD1 (5 bases). This sequence was found in a woman aged 55 to 70 with acute or convalescent COVID-19. Written as DNA, the CDR3 is TGCGCCAGCAGTGAGTCGGGCAGGGTCGGAACAGATACGCAGTATTTT. Translation gives CASSESGRVGTDTQYF.